This T cell receptor beta chain was captured in a study of shared clonotypes between healthy human individuals. In the study overall: A couple of women and a few men aged 18 to 49 served as donors. CD4 naive and CD4 memory each took three plates per donor, while CD8 naive took two and CD8 memory one. General observations from the study: Shared clonotypes: 4.5% to 6% naive CD4, around 3.5% naive CD8, 2.3% memory CD4, about 0.4% memory CD8.

Generated by immunoSEQ multiplex PCR, the TCRdb table keeps only in-frame clones and is missing some. Of a few million clones listed, over 90% are singletons. About this clone itself: Its antigen is unknown.

V lost 5 bases, J lost 0 bases, and 16 bases lay in between. Germline V gene lookup returns CDR1 SQVTM and CDR2 ANQGSEA. This CDR3 comprises 15 residues. The study separated CD4+ cells into CD45RA+ naive and CD45RA-negative memory subsets. This clonotype was sampled from a man younger than 35 in good health. Some clones in this sample may be carry-over from other donors' samples. V usage is TRBV29-1 and J usage is TRBJ1-1; D unclear. The sequencing sample was made of naive CD4+ T cells from PBMCs. Sample subset: CD45RA+ positively selected. CDR3 region: CSVSGAEIMNTEAFF. As DNA, the CDR3 is TGCAGCGTTTCGGGTGCAGAGATCATGAACACTGAAGCTTTCTTT.